Below are 9 T cell receptor beta chains sequenced from a single sample in a study of PD-1 blockade in mismatch repair-deficient tumors. This table comes from immunoSEQ multiplex PCR, and its TCRdb copy is limited to in-frame clones, with some not included. The sample records 50,000 to 75,000 clones, approximately 90% being singletons. The sequencing used peripheral blood, collected 52 weeks after starting pembrolizumab. The source of these receptors is an adult with mismatch repair-deficient cancer.

This rearrangement joins TRBV30 to TRBJ1-2; TRBD1 might be the D (6 bases). CDR1 GTSNPN and CDR2 SVGIG come from the germline V gene (reference sequence). The CDR3 extends over 13 amino acids. V gave up 0 bases and J gave up 2 bases, with 7 bases separating them. DNA for the CDR3: TGTGCCTGGAGTGTCACAGGGAACTATGGCTACACCTTC. This translates into CAWSVTGNYGYTF.

CDR3 residues: CASTPGLQSYEQYF. Here the CDR3 DNA reads TGCGCCAGCACGCCTGGGTTACAGAGCTACGAGCAGTACTTC. The chain has TRBV4-3 and TRBJ2-7; no reliable D call. Germline values: CDR1 LGHNA, CDR2 YSLEER. This CDR3 region has 14 residues. Trimming took off 7 bases at V and 3 bases at J, with 16 bases between the two ends.

With respect to this clone: At one boundary the junction diverges from the germline segment, which might be a read error. This chain links TRBV6-1 with TRBJ2-6, with TRBD1 as a possible D gene (5 bases). The CDR3 loop spans 15 amino acids. The germline V gene encodes CDR1 MNHNS and CDR2 SASEGT. CDR3 protein: CAGSTRTNGANVLTF. CDR3 coding DNA: TGTGCCGGCAGTACGAGGACAAATGGGGCCAACGTCCTGACTTTC.

The chain has TRBV11-3 and TRBJ2-7; maybe TRBD2 (7 bases). Germline CDR1 is SGHNT and CDR2 is YENEEA. The V end was cut by 2 bases, the J end by 3 bases, with 11 bases between. The CDR3 loop spans 14 amino acids. CDR3 sequence (DNA): TGTGCCAGCAGCTTAAAGGGAGGGGGCTACGAGCAGTACTTC. Amino acids: CASSLKGGGYEQYF.

The chain recombines TRBV25-1 with TRBJ2-7; either TRBD1 or TRBD2 may fit D (5 bases each). V was trimmed by 1 base and J by 7 bases, leaving 8 bases between them. The CDR3 runs 12 residues. Per the germline V gene, CDR1 is MGHDK and CDR2 is SYGVNS. CDR3 bases: TGTGCCAGCAGTGAATCTTGGGGGGAGCAGTACTTC. Translated, it gives CASSESWGEQYF.

The genes are TRBV10-1 and TRBJ2-3; D ambiguous. This CDR3 has 13 amino acids. Germline values: CDR1 WNHNN, CDR2 SYGVQD (reference sequence). V was cut by 3 bases and J by 6 bases, with 10 bases left in between. The CDR3 sequence is CASSDPLRDTQYF. The CDR3 DNA reads as TGCGCCAGCAGTGATCCACTTAGGGATACGCAGTATTTT.

This chain uses TRBV19 with TRBJ2-7; 11 positions match TRBD1. V lost 5 bases to trimming and J lost 3 bases; unmatched junction nucleotides: 12. The CDR3 sequence is 17 residues long. CDR1 and CDR2 from the germline V gene are LNHDA and SQIVND (reference sequence). Written as DNA, the CDR3 is TGTGCCAGTAGTCTCACCTCCGGGACAGGGGGAATCTACGAGCAGTACTTC. Its translation is CASSLTSGTGGIYEQYF.

The chain carries TRBV30 and TRBJ2-3, with 7 positions matching TRBD2. Trimming at V came to 2 bases and at J to 4 bases, leaving 9 bases not matched to a gene. CDR1 is GTSNPN, CDR2 SVGIG, per germline (reference sequence). This CDR3 spans 15 amino acids. The CDR3 loop is CAWSRFGGGADTQYF. CDR3 bases: TGTGCCTGGAGTCGATTCGGGGGAGGGGCAGATACGCAGTATTTT.

The V gene is TRBV6-6, the J gene TRBJ2-7; D not certain. Germline CDR1 MNHNY, CDR2 SVGAGI (reference sequence). This CDR3 spans 12 amino acids. Trimming shortened V by 2 bases and J by 5 bases, and 7 bases separated the two germline ends. The CDR3 region is CASSYPDNEQYF. DNA for the CDR3: TGTGCCAGCAGTTACCCGGATAACGAGCAGTACTTC.